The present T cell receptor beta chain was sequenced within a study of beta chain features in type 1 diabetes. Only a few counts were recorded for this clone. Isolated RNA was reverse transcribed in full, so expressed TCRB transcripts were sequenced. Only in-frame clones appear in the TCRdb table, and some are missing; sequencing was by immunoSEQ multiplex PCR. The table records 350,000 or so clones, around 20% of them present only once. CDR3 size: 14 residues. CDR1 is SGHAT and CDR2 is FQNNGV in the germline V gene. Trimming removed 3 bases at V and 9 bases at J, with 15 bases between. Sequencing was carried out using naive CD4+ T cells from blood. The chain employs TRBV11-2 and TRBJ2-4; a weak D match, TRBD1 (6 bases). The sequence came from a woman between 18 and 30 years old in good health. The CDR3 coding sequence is TGTGCCAGCAGCTTCGTTCAGGGGCAAGGCATTCAGTACTTC. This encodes CASSFVQGQGIQYF.